This TCR beta chain was recovered during a study of long-term antiretroviral therapy in people with HIV. Findings and limits, study-wide: Comparison with controls showed narrower CDR3 length ranges in HIV repertoires. In the period from about 2004 to 2017, blood was collected, possibly under older ART regimens.

There are 16 residues in the CDR3. Trimming removed 1 base at V and 1 base at J, with 13 bases between. Germline CDR1 reads MNHEY; CDR2 reads SVGAGI. Notes on this clone: Its cognate antigen is unknown.

Survey level was the resolution at which the v3.0 immunoSEQ assay ran. Here immunoSEQ multiplex PCR was the method, and the copy in TCRdb shows in-frame clones only, minus some. The sample lists roughly 10,000 clones, about four fifths occurring once. This clonotype was sampled from a man aged 40-49 years with HIV. The source material was unsorted PBMCs, sampled 1.2 years after starting antiretroviral therapy. The gene calls are TRBV6-5 and TRBJ2-5; the D gene is possibly TRBD2 (7 bases). The CDR3, as DNA: TGTGCCAGCAGTTACTATGCGGGGGCCTTCCAAGAGACCCAGTACTTC. It codes for CASSYYAGAFQETQYF.